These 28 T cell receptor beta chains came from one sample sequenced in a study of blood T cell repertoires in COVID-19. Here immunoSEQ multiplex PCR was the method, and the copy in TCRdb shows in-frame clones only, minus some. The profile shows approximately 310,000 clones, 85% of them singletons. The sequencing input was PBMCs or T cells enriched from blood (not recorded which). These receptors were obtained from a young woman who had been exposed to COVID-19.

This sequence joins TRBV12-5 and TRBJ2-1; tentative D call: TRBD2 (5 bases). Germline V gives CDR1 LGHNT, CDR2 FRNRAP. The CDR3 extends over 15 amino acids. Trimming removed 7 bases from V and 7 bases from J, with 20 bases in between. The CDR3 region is CASAGLSVLQNEQFF. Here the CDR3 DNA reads TGTGCTAGTGCCGGCCTTAGCGTATTACAGAATGAGCAGTTCTTC.

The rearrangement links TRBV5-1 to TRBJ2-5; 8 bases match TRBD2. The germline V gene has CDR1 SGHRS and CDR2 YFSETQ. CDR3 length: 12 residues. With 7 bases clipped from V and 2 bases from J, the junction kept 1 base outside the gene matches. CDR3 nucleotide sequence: TGCGCCAGCCGACTAGCGCAAGAGACCCAGTACTTC. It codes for CASRLAQETQYF. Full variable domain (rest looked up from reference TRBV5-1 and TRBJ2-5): KAGVTQTPRYLIKTRGQQVTLSCSPISGHRSVSWYQQTPGQGLQFLFEYFSETQRNKGNFPGRFSGRQFSNSRSEMNVSTLELGDSALYLCASRLAQETQYFGPGTRLLVL.

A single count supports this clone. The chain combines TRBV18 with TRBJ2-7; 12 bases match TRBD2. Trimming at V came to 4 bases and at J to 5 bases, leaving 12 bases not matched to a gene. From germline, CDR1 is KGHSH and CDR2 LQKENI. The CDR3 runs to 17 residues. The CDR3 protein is CASSRVGLAGKVNEQYF. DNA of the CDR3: TGTGCCAGCTCACGGGTAGGACTAGCGGGGAAAGTTAACGAGCAGTACTTC. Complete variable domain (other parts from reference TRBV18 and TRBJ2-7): NAGVMQNPRHLVRRRGQEARLRCSPMKGHSHVYWYRQLPEEGLKFMVYLQKENIIDESGMPKERFSAEFPKEGPSILRIQQVVRGDSAAYFCASSRVGLAGKVNEQYFGPGTRLTVT.

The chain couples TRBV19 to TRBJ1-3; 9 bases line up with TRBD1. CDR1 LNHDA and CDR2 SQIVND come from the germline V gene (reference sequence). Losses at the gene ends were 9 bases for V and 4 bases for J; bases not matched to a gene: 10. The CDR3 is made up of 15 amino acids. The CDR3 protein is CASSIQGATGNTIYF. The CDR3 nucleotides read TGTGCCAGCAGCATACAGGGGGCAACGGGAAACACCATATATTTT.

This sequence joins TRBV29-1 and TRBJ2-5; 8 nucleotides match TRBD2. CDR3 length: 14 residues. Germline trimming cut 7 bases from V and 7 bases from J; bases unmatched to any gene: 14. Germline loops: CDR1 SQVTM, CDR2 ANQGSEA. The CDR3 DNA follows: TGCAGCGGCCGGGGCGGGGGGATGACCGGGACCCAGTACTTC. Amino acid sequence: CSGRGGGMTGTQYF.

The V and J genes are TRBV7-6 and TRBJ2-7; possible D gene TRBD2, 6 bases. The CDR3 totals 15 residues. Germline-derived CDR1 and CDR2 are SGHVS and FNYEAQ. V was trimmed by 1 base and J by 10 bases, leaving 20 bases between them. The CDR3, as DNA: TGTGCCAGCAGCTTAGGGTCCGGAGGACTATCGGAACAGTACTTC. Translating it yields CASSLGSGGLSEQYF.

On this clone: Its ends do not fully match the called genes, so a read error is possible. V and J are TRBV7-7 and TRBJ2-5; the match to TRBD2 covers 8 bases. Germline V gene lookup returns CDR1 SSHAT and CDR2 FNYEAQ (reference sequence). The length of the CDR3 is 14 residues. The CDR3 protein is CASSPIAGQETQYF. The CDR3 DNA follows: TGTGCTAGCAGCCCCATAGCGGGGCAAGAGACCCAGTACTTC.

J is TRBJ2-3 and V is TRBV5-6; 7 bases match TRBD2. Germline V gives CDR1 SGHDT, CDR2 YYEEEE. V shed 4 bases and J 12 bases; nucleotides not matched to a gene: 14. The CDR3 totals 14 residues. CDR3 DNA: TGTGCCAGCAGCCAAGTACTGGGGACTACCGCACAGTATTTT. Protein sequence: CASSQVLGTTAQYF.

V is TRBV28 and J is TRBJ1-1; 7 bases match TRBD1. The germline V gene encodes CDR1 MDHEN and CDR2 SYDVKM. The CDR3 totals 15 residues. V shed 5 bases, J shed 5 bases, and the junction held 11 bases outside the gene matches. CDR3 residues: CASSEPTTGRTEAFF. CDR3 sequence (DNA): TGTGCCAGCAGTGAACCGACGACAGGGCGAACTGAAGCTTTCTTT.

Here the CDR3 DNA reads TGCAGCGCCCAGGGAGGGGCCACACTATCTGGAAACACCATATATTTT. This codes for CSAQGGATLSGNTIYF. V usage is TRBV29-1 and J usage is TRBJ1-3; tentative D call: TRBD1 (5 bases). Trimming pared 7 bases from V and 1 base from J, leaving 20 bases between. The CDR3 runs to 16 residues. The germline CDR1 and CDR2 sequences are SQVTM and ANQGSEA.

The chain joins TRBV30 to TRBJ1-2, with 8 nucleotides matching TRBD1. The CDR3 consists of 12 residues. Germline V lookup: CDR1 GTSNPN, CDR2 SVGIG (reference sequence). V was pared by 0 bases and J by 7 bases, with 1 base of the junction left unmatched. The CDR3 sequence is CAWSVGQGGYTF. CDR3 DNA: TGTGCCTGGAGTGTCGGACAGGGTGGCTACACCTTC.

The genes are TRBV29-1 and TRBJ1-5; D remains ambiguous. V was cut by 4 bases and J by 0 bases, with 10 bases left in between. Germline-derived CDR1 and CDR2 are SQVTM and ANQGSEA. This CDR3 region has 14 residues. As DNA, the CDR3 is TGCAGCGTTGGGTCCGGAGTTAGCAATCAGCCCCAGCATTTT. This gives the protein CSVGSGVSNQPQHF.

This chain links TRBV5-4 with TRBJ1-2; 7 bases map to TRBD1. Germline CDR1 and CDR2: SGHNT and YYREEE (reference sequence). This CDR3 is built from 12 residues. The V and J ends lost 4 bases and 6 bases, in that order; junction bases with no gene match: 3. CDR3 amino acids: CASSHGTDGYTF. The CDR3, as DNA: TGTGCCAGCAGCCACGGGACAGATGGCTACACCTTC.

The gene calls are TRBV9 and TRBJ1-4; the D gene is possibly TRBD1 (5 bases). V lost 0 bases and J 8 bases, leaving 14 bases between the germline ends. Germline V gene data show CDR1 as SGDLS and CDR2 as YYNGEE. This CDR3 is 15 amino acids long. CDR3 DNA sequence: TGTGCCAGCAGCGTAGGATGGGGGACTGACGAAAAACTGTTTTTT. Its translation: CASSVGWGTDEKLFF.

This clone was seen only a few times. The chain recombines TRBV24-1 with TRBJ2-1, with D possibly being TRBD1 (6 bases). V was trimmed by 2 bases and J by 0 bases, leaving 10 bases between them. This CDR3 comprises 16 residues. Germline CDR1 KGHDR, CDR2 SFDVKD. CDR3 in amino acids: CATSDSGVLSYNEQFF. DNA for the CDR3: TGTGCCACCAGTGATTCAGGGGTCCTCTCCTACAATGAGCAGTTCTTC.

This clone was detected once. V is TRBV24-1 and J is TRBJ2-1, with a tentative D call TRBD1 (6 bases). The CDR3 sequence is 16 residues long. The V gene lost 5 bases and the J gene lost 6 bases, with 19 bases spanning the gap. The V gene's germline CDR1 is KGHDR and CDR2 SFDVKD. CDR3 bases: TGTGCCACCAGTGCCCCATATGGGACAACGATCAATGAGCAGTTCTTC. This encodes CATSAPYGTTINEQFF.

CDR3 amino acids: CASRGGSSSNYGYTF. The CDR3 region has the DNA TGTGCCAGCAGGGGGGGGTCTTCCTCTAACTATGGCTACACCTTC. The chain has TRBV2 and TRBJ1-2; a weak D match, TRBD1 (5 bases). V lost 6 bases, J lost 0 bases, and 14 bases lay in between. The CDR3 loop spans 15 amino acids. The germline gives CDR1 SNHLY, CDR2 FYNNEI.

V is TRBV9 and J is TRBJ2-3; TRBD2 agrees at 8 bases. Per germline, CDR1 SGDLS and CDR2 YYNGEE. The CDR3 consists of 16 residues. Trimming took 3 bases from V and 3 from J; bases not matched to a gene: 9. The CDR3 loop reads CASSGEPGLGTDTQYF. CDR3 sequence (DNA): TGTGCCAGCAGCGGAGAGCCGGGACTAGGAACAGATACGCAGTATTTT.

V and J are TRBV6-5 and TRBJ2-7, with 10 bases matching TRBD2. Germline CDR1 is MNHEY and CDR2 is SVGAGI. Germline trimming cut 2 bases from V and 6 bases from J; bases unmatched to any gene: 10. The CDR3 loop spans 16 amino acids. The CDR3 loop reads CASSYRPSGSPIEQYF. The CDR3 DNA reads TGTGCCAGCAGTTACCGCCCTAGCGGGAGCCCAATCGAGCAGTACTTC.

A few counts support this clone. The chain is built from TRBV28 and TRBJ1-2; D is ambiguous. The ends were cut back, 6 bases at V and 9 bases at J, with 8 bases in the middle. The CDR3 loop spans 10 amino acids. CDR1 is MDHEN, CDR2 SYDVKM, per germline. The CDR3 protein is CASRTSRYTF. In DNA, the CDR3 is TGTGCCAGCAGGACTAGTCGCTACACCTTC.

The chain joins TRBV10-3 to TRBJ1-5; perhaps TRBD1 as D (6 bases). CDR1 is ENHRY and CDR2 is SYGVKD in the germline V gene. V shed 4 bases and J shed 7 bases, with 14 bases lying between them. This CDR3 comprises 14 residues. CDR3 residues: CAISGGGQDQPQHF. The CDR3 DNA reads TGTGCCATCAGTGGGGGGGGGCAAGACCAGCCCCAGCATTTT.

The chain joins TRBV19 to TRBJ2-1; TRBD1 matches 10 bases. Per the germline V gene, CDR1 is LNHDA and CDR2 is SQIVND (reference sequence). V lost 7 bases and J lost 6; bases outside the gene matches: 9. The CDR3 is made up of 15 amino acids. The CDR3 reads CASTPGGQGFNEQFF. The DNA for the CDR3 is TGTGCCAGTACTCCAGGGGGACAGGGGTTCAATGAGCAGTTCTTC.

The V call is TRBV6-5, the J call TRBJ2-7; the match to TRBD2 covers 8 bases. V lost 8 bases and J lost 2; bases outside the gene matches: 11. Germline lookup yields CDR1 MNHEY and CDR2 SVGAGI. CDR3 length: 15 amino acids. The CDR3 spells CASALNSGETYEQYF. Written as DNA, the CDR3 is TGTGCCAGCGCCCTCAATAGCGGGGAAACCTACGAGCAGTACTTC.

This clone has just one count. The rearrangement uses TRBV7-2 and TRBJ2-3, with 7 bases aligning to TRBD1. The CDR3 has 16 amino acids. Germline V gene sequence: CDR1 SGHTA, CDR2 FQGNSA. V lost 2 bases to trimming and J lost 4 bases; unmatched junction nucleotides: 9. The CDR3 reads CASSLLRRQGADTQYF. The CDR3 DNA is TGTGCCAGCAGCTTACTCCGCCGACAGGGAGCAGATACGCAGTATTTT.

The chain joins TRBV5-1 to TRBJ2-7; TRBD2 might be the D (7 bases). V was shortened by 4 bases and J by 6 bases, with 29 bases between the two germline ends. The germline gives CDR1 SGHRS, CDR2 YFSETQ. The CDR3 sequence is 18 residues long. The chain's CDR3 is CASSLTGLAASDGFEQYF. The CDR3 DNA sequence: TGCGCCAGCAGCCTCACAGGGCTAGCGGCATCCGACGGGTTCGAGCAGTACTTC.

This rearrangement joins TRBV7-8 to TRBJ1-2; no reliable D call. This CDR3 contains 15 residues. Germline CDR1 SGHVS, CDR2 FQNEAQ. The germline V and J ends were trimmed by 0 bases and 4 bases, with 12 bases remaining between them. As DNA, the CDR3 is TGTGCCAGCAGCTTAGCCAAGGGAGACGGCTATGGCTACACCTTC. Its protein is CASSLAKGDGYGYTF.

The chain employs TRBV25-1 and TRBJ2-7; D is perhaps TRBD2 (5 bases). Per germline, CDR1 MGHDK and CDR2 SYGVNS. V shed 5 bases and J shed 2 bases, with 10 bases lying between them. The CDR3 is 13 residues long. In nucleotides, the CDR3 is TGTGCCAGCAGTTTTGCGGGTCCCTACGAGCAGTACTTC. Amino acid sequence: CASSFAGPYEQYF.

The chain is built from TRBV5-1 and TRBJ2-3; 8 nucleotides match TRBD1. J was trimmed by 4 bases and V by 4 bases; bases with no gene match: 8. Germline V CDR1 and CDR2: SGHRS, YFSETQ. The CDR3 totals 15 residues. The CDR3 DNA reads TGCGCCAGCAGCCACCAGGGGGCCGGGGCAGATACGCAGTATTTT. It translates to CASSHQGAGADTQYF. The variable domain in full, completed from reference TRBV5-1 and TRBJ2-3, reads KAGVTQTPRYLIKTRGQQVTLSCSPISGHRSVSWYQQTPGQGLQFLFEYFSETQRNKGNFPGRFSGRQFSNSRSEMNVSTLELGDSALYLCASSHQGAGADTQYFGPGTRLTVL.